This T cell receptor beta chain derives from a study of regulatory T cells in long-lasting Graves disease (dated by TCRdb to the early 2020s). With regard to the full study: Patients with newly diagnosed Graves' disease had been on antithyroid drugs for under 3 months. This study used TCR sequencing and RNA sequencing of peripheral blood to compare persistent Graves' disease patients against newly diagnosed Graves' disease patients. The study took place in China and was registered as a clinical trial. A total of around 35 samples underwent TCR sequencing: approximately 13 from persistent and roughly 20 from newly diagnosed Graves' disease patients.

Libraries were constructed by multiplex PCR. Sequencing was performed on an Illumina HiSeq 4000. To build TCR beta libraries, CDR3 regions were amplified by Arm-PCR using iRepertoire HTBI primers. Gel purification was performed on PCR products prior to sequencing. As for the original processing: A total of 62 TRBV and some 13 TRBJ segments were identified across samples and were used for gene usage analysis of CDR3 amino acid clonotypes. COPE and FqMerger were used to merge the filtered high-quality paired reads into contigs. Contigs were aligned with BLAST to IMGT TRBV, TRBD and TRBJ reference genes, and CDR3 was defined per IMGT. Any clonotype with a frequency above 0.1% was counted as a highly expanded clone. Repertoire diversity was measured by Shannon entropy, and V-J evenness by the Gini coefficient. A clonotype was considered public if more than one individual shared it. The public reads were reanalyzed by TCRdb: fastp trimming at Q25, MiXCR alignment, in-frame beta chains only. Under each unique CDR3 protein, matching rows form one entry showing the most common genes and DNA. The V and J calls were not made by the authors but by TCRdb's processing. The sample has about 450,000 distinct CDR3 sequences on record, 14% of them singletons. The top ten constitute roughly a sixth of the sample.

Of note for this clonotype: No cognate antigen has been identified for it. No base quality information exists; no much larger clone differs at one position.

The paper's findings and limits, for the study overall: Compared with newly diagnosed patients, persistent Graves' disease patients had lower TCR Shannon entropy and fewer highly expanded clones, which suggests clonal expansion. More public clonotypes were shared among persistent patients (around 3,000) than among newly diagnosed patients (more than 950). Preferential use of TRBV28, TRBJ1-2 and TRBJ2-5 was observed in persistent disease, whereas TRBV20-1 and TRBJ2-1 were favored in newly diagnosed disease. Sequencing and analysis were restricted to the TCR beta chain. Because the primary lesion, thyroid tissue, could not be accessed, the study looked at peripheral blood alone. The authors noted that the small sample size was a limitation that may lower accuracy.

Its CDR3 holds 14 amino acids, cysteine through phenylalanine. The kept DNA is CDR3 alone, 42 bases in frame from the first base. V loses 2 bases, J loses 6 bases, and the germline ends lie 12 bases apart. CDR1 and CDR2 were assigned from the germline V gene as SGHDT and YYEEEE. This sample's time point label indicates: newly diagnosed GD, antithyroid drugs for less than 3 months. For both TCR sequencing and RNA sequencing, RNA was extracted from PBMCs in TRIzol. The diagnosis of Graves' disease followed American Thyroid Association guidelines. Recruitment of patients was carried out at an endocrinology department in Xi'an, China. From each patient, approximately 9.9 milliliters of peripheral blood was collected into an EDTA anticoagulant tube. PBMCs were isolated by Ficoll Paque Plus density gradient separation without further T cell sorting. An Agilent 2100 Bioanalyzer and agarose gel were used to assess RNA quality, and a NanoDrop 2000 was used to measure RNA concentration.

This same sample was also part of a study on T cells in Graves' hyperthyroidism and ophthalmopathy. The second study reports: A patient counted as having stable Graves' hyperthyroidism if no progression to ophthalmopathy occurred over 18 months of follow-up. Hyperthyroidism patients were aged 18 to 65 years and newly diagnosed, with disease duration of less than 2 months. The study excluded patients with uncontrolled infections, other autoimmune diseases, pregnancy or lactation. Clinical symptoms, serum thyroxine and TRAb, thyroid ultrasound, and orbital computed tomography formed the basis for the diagnoses. For the first round of RT-PCR on the TCR CDR3, the HTBI primer set was used together with the Qiagen OneStep RT-PCR kit. Blood samples also contained most of the expanded thyroid clonotypes (frequency above 0.001), which suggests that blood repertoires may reflect thyroid immune responses. Ophthalmopathy was separated from stable hyperthyroidism by a 13 V-J signature model, with just over 85% sensitivity and approximately 81% specificity obtained in cross-validation and 80%/75% obtained in testing. In validation, the model predicted progression to ophthalmopathy with approximately 70% sensitivity and roughly 72% specificity, a median of 6.5 months before onset. A discovery cohort of about a hundred patients, approximately 45 with Graves' ophthalmopathy and more than 55 with stable Graves' hyperthyroidism, was used to find distinguishing TCR V-J signatures. Whether ophthalmopathy could be predicted prospectively was tested in an independent validation cohort made up of fewer than 20 hyperthyroidism patients plus 17 patients who later progressed to ophthalmopathy. The roughly 90 discovery patients were divided at random into training and test sets in a 7:3 ratio. The study also compared thyroid tissue and blood T-cell repertoires from several Graves' hyperthyroidism patients. Following sampling, methimazole starting at 30 mg daily was given to hyperthyroidism patients, and high-dose intravenous methylprednisolone was given to ophthalmopathy patients. The libraries were constructed in a second round of multiplex PCR and then size-selected and purified. Paired-end sequencing of the libraries was performed with 100 bp reads on an Illumina HiSeq2000. SOAPnuke was used to process the raw data, throwing out any read that contained adapters or uncalled bases, had a mean Phred below 15, or lacked an exact constant-primer or identifier match. High-quality paired reads were merged with COPE v1.2.5, and unique nucleotide sequences were defined as clonotypes. MiTCR v1.1 was used to align clonotypes to the IMGT TRBV, TRBD and TRBJ reference segments. The analysis was restricted to V-J combinations with a frequency above 0.0001, which together covered 99.2% of the repertoires. A TCS score was defined as the ratio between F50 (clonal expansion) and ExV (chaos), using BLOSUM62-based TCRdist between CDR3 peptides within each V-J. Welch's t-statistics and random forest reduced fewer than 600 V-J features to roughly 13, which were used in a naive Bayes classifier (R e1071). Sample size was not statistically predetermined, and investigators were not blinded to group allocation. TCR Vbeta CDR3 sequencing of 120 to 150 peripheral blood samples (over 40 ophthalmopathy, roughly 72 hyperthyroidism and roughly 17 progressor patients) is reported in the paper.

This receptor was taken from a woman in her forties or fifties with Graves disease. Donor details come from another sample of the same person, matched by shared clones. Sequenced material: peripheral blood mononuclear cells (PBMCs), taken at new diagnosis, from a patient treated with antithyroid drugs. The chain was built from TRBV5-6 and TRBJ2-1; a weak D assignment points to TRBD1 (7 bases agree). The sequence in DNA is TGTGCCAGCAGCTTCGGCCAGGGGGGCAATGAGCAGTTCTTC. The translation is CASSFGQGGNEQFF.